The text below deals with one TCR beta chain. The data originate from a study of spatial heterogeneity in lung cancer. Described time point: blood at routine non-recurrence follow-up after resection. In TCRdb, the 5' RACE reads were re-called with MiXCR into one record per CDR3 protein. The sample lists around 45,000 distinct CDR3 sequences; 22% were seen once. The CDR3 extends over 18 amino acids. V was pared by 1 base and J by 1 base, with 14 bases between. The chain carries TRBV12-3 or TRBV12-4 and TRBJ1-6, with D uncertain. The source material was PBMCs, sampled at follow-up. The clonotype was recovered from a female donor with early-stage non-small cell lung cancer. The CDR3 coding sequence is TGTGCCAGCAGTTTAGGAAGAGGCCGGGGATCCTATAATTCACCCCTCCACTTT. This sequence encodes CASSLGRGRGSYNSPLHF.